These 8 T cell receptor beta chains were all obtained from the same sample, sequenced in a study of TET2 disruption in CD19-targeted CAR T cells. No cognate antigen is known for these TCRs. Treatment reported: autologous CTL019 cells: CD19 CAR with 4-1BB and CD3 zeta domains. Sequencing was performed with immunoSEQ multiplex PCR; in TCRdb, only in-frame clones are kept and a portion is missing. Found here are under 30,000 clones; the top ten clones hold roughly 1.8%. The specimen comprised CD8- CAR+ T cells sorted from cultured blood T cells, sampled for CD19 CAR T cell therapy. This sample's subset: CD8-negative CAR-positive T cells from the infusion product. These TCRs come from a man between 70 and 80 years old with chronic lymphocytic leukemia.

On this clone itself: The read comes to an end 3 residues before the CDR3 does, leaving the germline J gene to fill in the end. The chain couples TRBV18 to TRBJ2-7, with 9 positions matching TRBD1. Germline values: CDR1 KGHSH, CDR2 LQKENI. The CDR3 length is 12 residues. J gave up 6 bases and V 6 bases, and 3 bases lay outside the gene matches. The covered CDR3 bases are TGTGCCAGCTCGGGACAGGGAAGCGAG. This codes for CASSGQGSE. The complete CDR3 sequence is CASSGQGSEQYF.

With respect to this clone: The read ends 3 residues early relative to the CDR3; the germline J gene fills the gap. The chain recombines TRBV12-3 or TRBV12-4 with TRBJ2-2; D call uncertain. V was shortened by 2 bases and J by 7 bases, with 2 bases between the two germline ends. CDR3 length equals 11 residues. The CDR3 DNA, read in part, is TGTGCCAGCAGTTTACTCGGGGAG. It is translated as CASSLLGE. The CDR3 reads in full as CASSLLGELFF.

On this clone: The CDR3 end falls 3 residues outside the read, so it is completed with the germline J gene. V and J are TRBV19 and TRBJ1-1, with 11 bases aligning to TRBD1. Germline CDR1 and CDR2: LNHDA and SQIVND (reference sequence). The CDR3 consists of 14 residues. The J segment lost 5 bases and the V segment lost 9 bases, leaving 8 bases of the junction unmatched. The chain's CDR3 is CASRRGQGGTEAFF. The part of the CDR3 DNA that was read is TGTGCCAGCCGACGGGGACAGGGGGGGACTGAA.

Worth noting for this clone: The read stops 3 residues short of the end of the CDR3; the missing end is completed from the germline J gene. J is TRBJ1-2 and V is TRBV2; TRBD1 matches at 11 bases. The CDR3 contains 14 residues. Germline V gene data show CDR1 as SNHLY and CDR2 as FYNNEI. The CDR3 bases that were read are TGTGCCAGCAGTGGGACAGGGGGCTTCGGGGGC. Its translation is CASSGTGGFGG. In full, the CDR3 reads CASSGTGGFGGYTF.

A word on this clone: The read finishes 3 residues shy of the CDR3 end, and the germline J gene is used to complete it. V usage is TRBV7-8 and J usage is TRBJ2-4; 7 bases are shared with TRBD1. Germline V CDR1 and CDR2: SGHVS, FQNEAQ. This CDR3 has 16 amino acids. Incomplete CDR3 DNA: TGTGCCAGCAGCTTAGCCTTAGACAGGGTCAATCAGCCT. Translated: CASSLALDRVNQP. The whole CDR3 protein is CASSLALDRVNQPQYF.

As concerns this clone: The sequence runs out 3 residues before the end of the CDR3; the remainder is reconstructed from the germline J gene. The rearrangement joins TRBV7-8 to TRBJ2-4; maybe TRBD2 (6 bases). From germline, CDR1 is SGHVS and CDR2 FQNEAQ. The CDR3 loop spans 13 amino acids. The sequenced part of the CDR3 DNA is TGTGCCAGCAGCTCGGGACTCCAAGAGACT. Protein sequence: CASSSGLQET. The full CDR3 protein reads CASSSGLQETQYF.

With respect to this clone: The read ends 3 residues early relative to the CDR3; the germline J gene fills the gap. This chain links TRBV20-1 with TRBJ2-5; 8 bases map to TRBD2. CDR3 length: 14 residues. Germline CDR1 is DFQATT and CDR2 is SNEGSKA (reference sequence). V shed 3 bases, J shed 1 base, and the junction held 4 bases outside the gene matches. CDR3 protein: CSARLGLVQETQYF. The part of the CDR3 DNA that was read is TGCAGTGCTAGGCTGGGACTAGTCCAAGAGACC.

Comments on this clone: The CDR3 end is not reached by the read, which stops 3 residues before it; the germline J gene fills it in. The V gene is TRBV5-4, the J gene TRBJ1-5; D is unclear. The CDR3 is made up of 16 amino acids. CDR1 and CDR2 (germline): SGHNT, YYREEE (reference sequence). Trimming took off 0 bases at V and 7 bases at J, with 17 bases between the two ends. The part of the CDR3 DNA that was read is TGTGCCAGCAGCTTGGGAGTGGGCGTACTGGAACAGCCC. It is translated as CASSLGVGVLEQP. The CDR3 in its entirety is CASSLGVGVLEQPQHF.